This TCR beta chain was profiled in a study of T cells in localized non-small cell lung cancer. CDR1 SNHLY and CDR2 FYNNEI come from the germline V gene. This CDR3 spans 12 amino acids. V lost 5 bases and J lost 3, with 8 bases in between. Assay: immunoSEQ multiplex PCR; the TCRdb copy retains only in-frame clones and omits some. The table records about 18,000 clones, about 83% of them present only once. The sequence derives from a female donor at least 60 years old with stage I lung adenocarcinoma. The genes are TRBV2 and TRBJ2-7, with D possibly TRBD1 on 6 matching bases. The material sequenced was peripheral blood, taken before any cancer treatment. CDR3 nucleotides: TGTGCCAGCAGTATACAGGGCTACGAGCAGTACTTC. Translation gives CASSIQGYEQYF.